This T cell receptor beta chain was recovered during a study of blood T cell repertoires in COVID-19. How the authors handled the data: It was from reference gene primer amplification that nucleated cell counts were estimated. Profiling relied on immunoSEQ multiplex PCR, and the TCRdb table lists in-frame clones only, not all of them. For V, J and clone size, that table is used; D and trimming come from the DNA. Among roughly 180,000 clones, approximately 81% were seen once, and the ten largest hold under 6%. CDR3 length equals 14 residues. Trimming shortened V by 0 bases and J by 5 bases, and 10 bases separated the two germline ends. Germline values: CDR1 SGHTA, CDR2 FQGNSA. This clone has just a few counts.

The J gene is TRBJ1-2, the V gene TRBV7-2; D may be TRBD1 (5 bases). Material: peripheral blood. This clonotype originated in a woman aged 45-59 years with COVID-19, enrolled during active disease. CDR3 protein: CASSLAGEWYGYTF. CDR3 nucleotide sequence: TGTGCCAGCAGCTTAGCAGGGGAATGGTATGGCTACACCTTC. The full variable domain, its missing parts supplied by reference TRBV7-2 and TRBJ1-2, is GAGVSQSPSNKVTEKGKDVELRCDPISGHTALYWYRQSLGQGLEFLIYFQGNSAPDKSGLPSDRFSAERTGGSVSTLTIQRTQQEDSAVYLCASSLAGEWYGYTFGSGTRLTVV.